This TCR beta chain originates from a study of blood T cell repertoires in COVID-19. Study-level information: The United States, Italy and Spain were the sources of the acute and convalescent COVID-19 samples. The cDNA or gDNA used as material had been derived from T cells, B-cell-depleted T cells, or PBMCs.

CDR3 length equals 14 residues. V gave up 2 bases and J gave up 1 base, with 8 bases separating them. In germline, CDR1 is MNHEY, CDR2 SVGAGI. Profiled with immunoSEQ multiplex PCR; TCRdb holds only in-frame clones, not every one. The profile shows over 90,000 clones, about 91% of them singletons. The chain is built from TRBV6-5 and TRBJ1-1; D gene ambiguous. The receptor was derived from a man between 18 and 35 years old with acute or convalescent COVID-19. Sequenced sample: peripheral blood. The chain's CDR3 is CASSYMGRNTEAFF. In DNA form, the CDR3 reads TGTGCCAGCAGTTACATGGGGAGGAACACTGAAGCTTTCTTT.